Below are 25 T cell receptor beta chains sequenced from a single sample in a study of OX40 agonist ivuxolimab in advanced cancers. The repertoire was sequenced with immunoSEQ multiplex PCR; TCRdb's copy has only in-frame clones and lacks some. The sample consists of some 25,000 clones, 65% to 90% of them appearing once. The material sequenced was CD4+ or CD8+ T cells sorted from blood, taken in a trial of the OX40 agonist ivuxolimab. These receptors were collected from an adult with an advanced solid tumor such as melanoma, head and neck, liver or kidney cancer.

The chain uses TRBV5-6 and TRBJ2-1; TRBD1 matches at 10 bases. CDR3 size: 16 residues. CDR1 SGHDT and CDR2 YYEEEE come from the germline V gene. The trim removed 4 bases at V and 8 bases at J, leaving 12 bases unmatched. The DNA for the CDR3 is TGTGCCAGCAGCGCCCCCCGGGACAGGGGATTCGATGAGCAGTTCTTC. Protein product: CASSAPRDRGFDEQFF.

The gene calls are TRBV27 and TRBJ1-1; D is perhaps TRBD1 (6 bases). V was shortened by 8 bases and J by 2 bases, with 15 bases between the two germline ends. This CDR3 contains 14 residues. Germline V gene sequence: CDR1 MNHEY, CDR2 SMNVEV (reference sequence). CDR3 sequence (DNA): TGTGCCAGCTCAAAAGGGGGACCCAACACTGAAGCTTTCTTT. Residues: CASSKGGPNTEAFF.

This rearrangement joins TRBV5-4 to TRBJ2-1; 11 nucleotides agree with TRBD2. The V gene's germline CDR1 is SGHNT and CDR2 YYREEE (reference sequence). The J segment lost 10 bases and the V segment lost 0 bases, leaving 6 bases of the junction unmatched. This CDR3 has 15 amino acids. The CDR3 coding sequence is TGTGCCAGCAGCTTGGAACTAGCGGGGGATCACGAGCAGTTCTTC. This sequence encodes CASSLELAGDHEQFF.

The chain is built from TRBV27 and TRBJ1-1; maybe TRBD1 (5 bases). The CDR3 contains 13 residues. The V and J ends lost 3 bases and 8 bases respectively, with 13 bases between them. In germline, CDR1 is MNHEY, CDR2 SMNVEV (reference sequence). CDR3 nucleotide sequence: TGTGCCAGCAGTTTTCCCGGGGCGGGGGAAGCTTTCTTT. This translates into CASSFPGAGEAFF.

The chain carries TRBV6-5 and TRBJ1-6; D is ambiguous. The CDR3 loop spans 13 amino acids. The germline CDR1 and CDR2 sequences are MNHEY and SVGAGI. V was clipped by 2 bases and J by 5 bases, with 4 bases between them. The CDR3 is CASSYLDNSPLHF. CDR3 nucleotide sequence: TGTGCCAGCAGTTACCTCGATAATTCACCCCTCCACTTT.

The V gene is TRBV27, the J gene TRBJ2-1; the D is unclear. This CDR3 spans 13 amino acids. The germline V and J ends were trimmed by 3 bases and 8 bases, with 11 bases remaining between them. Per germline, CDR1 MNHEY and CDR2 SMNVEV (reference sequence). In DNA, the CDR3 is TGTGCCAGCAGTTTTGATTTTTGGGATGAGCAGTTCTTC. It codes for CASSFDFWDEQFF.

This chain connects TRBV6-5 to TRBJ1-1; D is unclear. The CDR3 runs 15 residues. Germline V gene data show CDR1 as MNHEY and CDR2 as SVGAGI. The V end was cut by 2 bases, the J end by 2 bases, with 12 bases between. CDR3 protein: CASSYGIKTNTEAFF. For the CDR3, the DNA is TGTGCCAGCAGTTACGGGATTAAAACAAACACTGAAGCTTTCTTT.

This sequence joins TRBV27 and TRBJ2-1; TRBD1 aligns across 8 bases. The CDR3 totals 14 residues. V was pared by 6 bases and J by 1 base, with 2 bases of the junction left unmatched. Germline CDR1 reads MNHEY; CDR2 reads SMNVEV (reference sequence). The chain's CDR3 is CASSDRGSYNEQFF. The CDR3 nucleotides read TGTGCCAGCAGCGACAGGGGTTCCTACAATGAGCAGTTCTTC.

For the CDR3, the DNA is TGTGCCAGCAGTTTCAGCGGAATTTCCTACGAGCAGTACTTC. Amino acid sequence: CASSFSGISYEQYF. The V call is TRBV28, the J call TRBJ2-7; D is perhaps TRBD2 (5 bases). Deletions cut 3 bases from V and 1 base from J, with 10 bases between. Looked up from germline, CDR1 is MDHEN and CDR2 is SYDVKM. This CDR3 has 14 residues.

The chain recombines TRBV11-2 with TRBJ1-1; 7 nucleotides agree with TRBD1. Germline CDR1 SGHAT, CDR2 FQNNGV. V trimming: 8 bases; J trimming: 5 bases; junction bases outside the gene matches: 11. This CDR3 region has 14 residues. CDR3 sequence: CASQLQGFGTEAFF. The DNA of the CDR3 is TGTGCCAGCCAATTACAGGGGTTTGGGACTGAAGCTTTCTTT.

The chain combines TRBV6-6 with TRBJ1-2, with D perhaps matching TRBD1 (5 bases). Looked up from germline, CDR1 is MNHNY and CDR2 is SVGAGI (reference sequence). The CDR3 length is 13 residues. Trimming shortened V by 6 bases and J by 7 bases, and 15 bases separated the two germline ends. The CDR3 DNA reads as TGTGCCAGCAGCCCCCCGGGGGTAGGTGGCTACACCTTC. Encoded protein: CASSPPGVGGYTF.

The gene calls are TRBV4-1 and TRBJ2-7; 10 bases fit TRBD2. Germline assignment: CDR1 MGHRA and CDR2 YSYEKL. V shed 0 bases and J 2 bases; nucleotides not matched to a gene: 4. The CDR3 contains 16 residues. The chain's CDR3 is CASSQEVSGGAYEQYF. Here the CDR3 DNA reads TGCGCCAGCAGCCAAGAAGTCAGCGGGGGGGCCTACGAGCAGTACTTC.

This clone was seen just once. The rearrangement links TRBV4-1 to TRBJ2-7, with D possibly matching TRBD1 (6 bases). The CDR3 contains 15 residues. Trimming took off 1 base at V and 0 bases at J, with 10 bases between the two ends. From germline, CDR1 is MGHRA and CDR2 YSYEKL. The CDR3 protein is CASSQGVDSSYEQYF. The CDR3, as DNA: TGCGCCAGCAGCCAAGGGGTGGACAGCTCCTACGAGCAGTACTTC.

The chain recombines TRBV7-6 with TRBJ1-1; 9 positions agree with TRBD1. The junction had 2 bases not matched to a gene; V was cut back by 5 bases and J by 1 base. Germline V gene data show CDR1 as SGHVS and CDR2 as FNYEAQ. The CDR3 consists of 14 residues. DNA of the CDR3: TGTGCCAGCAGCCTACAGGGGGCGAACACTGAAGCTTTCTTT. Translating it yields CASSLQGANTEAFF.

This clone was found once. V usage is TRBV28 and J usage is TRBJ2-3, with D possibly matching TRBD2 (5 bases). With 3 bases removed from V and 2 bases from J, the gap between germline ends came to 12 bases. Germline V gives CDR1 MDHEN, CDR2 SYDVKM. This CDR3 is built from 15 residues. The CDR3 region has the DNA TGTGCCAGCAGTTTTAGGGAGACTGCCACAGATACGCAGTATTTT. This codes for CASSFRETATDTQYF.

The V and J genes are TRBV7-9 and TRBJ2-3, with 11 bases matching TRBD2. Germline trimming cut 5 bases from V and 0 bases from J; bases unmatched to any gene: 10. Germline CDR1 is SEHNR and CDR2 is FQNEAQ (reference sequence). This CDR3 is built from 18 residues. As DNA, the CDR3 is TGTGCCAGCAGCCCCTCCCCTGTAGCGGGAGGGAGCACAGATACGCAGTATTTT. Its protein is CASSPSPVAGGSTDTQYF.

The V call is TRBV25-1, the J call TRBJ2-1, with TRBD2 matching 7 bases. The junction had 10 bases not matched to a gene; V was cut back by 6 bases and J by 2 bases. CDR3 size: 16 residues. The germline V gene encodes CDR1 MGHDK and CDR2 SYGVNS. The CDR3 protein is CASSPKGGYPYNEQFF. In nucleotides, the CDR3 is TGTGCCAGCAGCCCGAAGGGAGGGTACCCCTACAATGAGCAGTTCTTC.

V and J are TRBV7-9 and TRBJ2-7, with 9 positions matching TRBD1. The trim removed 4 bases at V and 2 bases at J, leaving 6 bases unmatched. Looked up from germline, CDR1 is SEHNR and CDR2 is FQNEAQ (reference sequence). The length of the CDR3 is 15 residues. In DNA, the CDR3 is TGTGCCAGCAGCTCCCGGGACAGGGTCCCCTACGAGCAGTACTTC. Protein product: CASSSRDRVPYEQYF.

This CDR3 is CASSEGPTYNEQFF. CDR3 coding DNA: TGTGCCAGCAGTGAGGGCCCTACCTACAATGAGCAGTTCTTC. The gene calls are TRBV6-4 and TRBJ2-1; D is unclear. CDR3 length equals 14 residues. The germline V and J ends were trimmed by 3 bases and 2 bases, with 8 bases remaining between them. Germline CDR1 MRHNA, CDR2 SNTAGT.

The chain employs TRBV11-3 and TRBJ2-7; unclear D gene. V lost 1 base to trimming and J lost 1 base, with 11 bases between them. Per germline, CDR1 SGHNT and CDR2 YENEEA. The CDR3 is made up of 15 amino acids. CDR3 sequence reads: CASSLVASPSYEQYF. The CDR3 coding sequence is TGTGCCAGCAGCTTAGTTGCCAGTCCGTCCTACGAGCAGTACTTC.

The CDR3 loop reads CASSSETDEQFF. CDR3 in DNA: TGTGCCAGCAGCTCCGAGACGGATGAGCAGTTCTTC. The chain has TRBV13 and TRBJ2-1; D gene uncertain. This CDR3 has 12 amino acids. V was shortened by 4 bases and J by 8 bases, with 9 bases between the two germline ends. Germline V lookup: CDR1 PRHDT, CDR2 FYEKMQ (reference sequence).

This clone was seen a handful of times. The rearrangement uses TRBV19 and TRBJ2-1; 11 bases fit TRBD2. Germline CDR1 reads LNHDA; CDR2 reads SQIVND (reference sequence). Trimming cost V 5 bases and J 8 bases; bases outside gene matches: 11. The CDR3 has 16 residues. This chain's CDR3 is CASSVGTSGILDEQFF. CDR3 in DNA: TGTGCCAGTAGTGTCGGGACTAGCGGTATCTTGGATGAGCAGTTCTTC. The entire variable domain, with the rest obtained from reference TRBV19 and TRBJ2-1, is as follows: DGGITQSPKYLFRKEGQNVTLSCEQNLNHDAMYWYRQDPGQGLRLIYYSQIVNDFQKGDIAEGYSVSREKKESFPLTVTSAQKNPTAFYLCASSVGTSGILDEQFFGPGTRLTVL.

The J gene is TRBJ2-2, the V gene TRBV7-6, with 9 bases fitting TRBD2. Germline assignment: CDR1 SGHVS and CDR2 FNYEAQ. V lost 5 bases to trimming and J lost 5 bases; unmatched junction nucleotides: 9. The CDR3 length is 16 residues. The CDR3 sequence: CASSPLTSGKTGELFF. In nucleotides, the CDR3 is TGTGCCAGCAGCCCGCTGACTAGCGGTAAAACCGGGGAGCTGTTTTTT.

V and J are TRBV29-1 and TRBJ2-5, with 7 bases aligning to TRBD2. The DNA end is more similar to TRBJ2-7, so the J call may be wrong. The CDR3 is 13 amino acids. Germline V gives CDR1 SQVTM, CDR2 ANQGSEA. The CDR3 loop reads CSVGWGGSYEQYF. The CDR3, as DNA: TGCAGCGTCGGTTGGGGGGGATCCTACGAGCAGTACTTC.

The CDR3 nucleotides read TGTGCCAGTGGACAGGTCGCCTACAATGAGCAGTTCTTC. Its protein product is CASGQVAYNEQFF. The rearrangement joins TRBV19 to TRBJ2-1, with 7 bases that match TRBD1. Per germline, CDR1 LNHDA and CDR2 SQIVND (reference sequence). J gave up 2 bases and V 8 bases, and 3 bases lay outside the gene matches. The length of the CDR3 is 13 residues.